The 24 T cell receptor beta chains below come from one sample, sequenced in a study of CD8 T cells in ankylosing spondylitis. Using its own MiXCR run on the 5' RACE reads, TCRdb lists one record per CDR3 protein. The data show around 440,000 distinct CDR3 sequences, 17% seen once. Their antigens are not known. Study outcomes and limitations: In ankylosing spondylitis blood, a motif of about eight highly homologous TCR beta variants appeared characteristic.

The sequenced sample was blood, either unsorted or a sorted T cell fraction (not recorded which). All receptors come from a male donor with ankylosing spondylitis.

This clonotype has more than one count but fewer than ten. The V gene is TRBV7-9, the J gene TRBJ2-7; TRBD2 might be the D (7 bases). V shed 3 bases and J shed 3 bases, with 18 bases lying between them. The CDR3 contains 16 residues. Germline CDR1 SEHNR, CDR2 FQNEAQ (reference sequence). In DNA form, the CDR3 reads TGTGCCAGCAGCTTTTGGGAGGGAGAAGGGGGCTACGAGCAGTACTTC. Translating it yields CASSFWEGEGGYEQYF.

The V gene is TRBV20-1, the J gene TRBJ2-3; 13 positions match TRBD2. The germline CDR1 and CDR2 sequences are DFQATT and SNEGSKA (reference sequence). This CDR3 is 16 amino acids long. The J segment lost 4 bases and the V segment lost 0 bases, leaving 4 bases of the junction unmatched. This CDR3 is CSARDGTSGNADTQYF. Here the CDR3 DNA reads TGCAGTGCTAGAGACGGGACTAGCGGGAATGCAGATACGCAGTATTTT.

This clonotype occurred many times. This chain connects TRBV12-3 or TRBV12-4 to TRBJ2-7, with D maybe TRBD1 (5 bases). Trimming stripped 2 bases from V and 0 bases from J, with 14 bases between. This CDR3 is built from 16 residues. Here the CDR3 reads CASSLKGQGISYEQYF. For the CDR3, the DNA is TGTGCCAGCAGTTTAAAGGGGCAGGGAATCTCCTACGAGCAGTACTTC.

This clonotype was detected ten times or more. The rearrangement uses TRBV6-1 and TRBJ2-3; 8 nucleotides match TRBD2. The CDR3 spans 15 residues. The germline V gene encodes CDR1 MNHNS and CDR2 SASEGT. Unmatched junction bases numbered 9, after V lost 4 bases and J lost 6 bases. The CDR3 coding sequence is TGTGCCAGCAGTGCCCCGGGACTAGGGGGTGATACGCAGTATTTT. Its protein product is CASSAPGLGGDTQYF.

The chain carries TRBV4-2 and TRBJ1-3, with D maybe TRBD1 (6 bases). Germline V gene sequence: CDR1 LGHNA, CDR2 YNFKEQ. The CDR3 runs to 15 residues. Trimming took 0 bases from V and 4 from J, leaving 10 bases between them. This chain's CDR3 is CASSQDPGQGNTIYF. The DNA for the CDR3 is TGTGCCAGCAGCCAAGATCCCGGACAGGGAAACACCATATATTTT.

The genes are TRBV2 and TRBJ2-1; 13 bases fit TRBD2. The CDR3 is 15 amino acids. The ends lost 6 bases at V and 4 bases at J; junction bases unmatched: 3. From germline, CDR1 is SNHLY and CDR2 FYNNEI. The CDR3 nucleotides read TGTGCCAGCAGGGAGGGACTAGCGGGGTACAATGAGCAGTTCTTC. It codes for CASREGLAGYNEQFF.

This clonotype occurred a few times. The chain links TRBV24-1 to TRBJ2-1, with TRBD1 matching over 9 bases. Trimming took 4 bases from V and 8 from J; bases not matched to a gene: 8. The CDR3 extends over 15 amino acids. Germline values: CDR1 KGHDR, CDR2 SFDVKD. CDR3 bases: TGTGCCACCAGTGACACGGGACAGGGACTATATGAGCAGTTCTTC. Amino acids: CATSDTGQGLYEQFF.

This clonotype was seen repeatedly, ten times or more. The CDR3 nucleotides are TGTGCCAGCAGCCAAGATGAGCTGGTCCACGGTGAGCAGTTCTTC. The encoded protein is CASSQDELVHGEQFF. The J gene is TRBJ2-1, the V gene TRBV3-1, with no clear D. Per germline, CDR1 LGHDT and CDR2 YNNKEL (reference sequence). The length of the CDR3 is 15 residues. The V end was cut by 0 bases, the J end by 9 bases, with 15 bases between.

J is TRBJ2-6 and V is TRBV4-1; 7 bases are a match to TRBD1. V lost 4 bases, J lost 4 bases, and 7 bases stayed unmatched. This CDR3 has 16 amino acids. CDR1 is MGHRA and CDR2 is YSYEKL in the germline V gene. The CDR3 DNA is TGCGCCAGCAGCCCTGGACAGGTCTCCGGGGCCAACGTCCTGACTTTC. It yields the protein CASSPGQVSGANVLTF.

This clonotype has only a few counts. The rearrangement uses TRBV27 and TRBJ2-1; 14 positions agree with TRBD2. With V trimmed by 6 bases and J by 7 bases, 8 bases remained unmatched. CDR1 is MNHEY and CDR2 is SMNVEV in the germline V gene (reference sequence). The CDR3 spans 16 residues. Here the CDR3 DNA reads TGTGCCAGCAGCCGGGCCGGGACTAGCGGGAGTAATGAGCAGTTCTTC. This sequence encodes CASSRAGTSGSNEQFF.

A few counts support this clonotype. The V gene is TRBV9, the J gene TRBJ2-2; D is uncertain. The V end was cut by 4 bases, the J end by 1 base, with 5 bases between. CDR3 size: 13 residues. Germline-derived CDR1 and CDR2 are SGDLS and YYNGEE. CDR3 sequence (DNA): TGTGCCAGCAGCACAGAGAACACCGGGGAGCTGTTTTTT. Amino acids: CASSTENTGELFF.

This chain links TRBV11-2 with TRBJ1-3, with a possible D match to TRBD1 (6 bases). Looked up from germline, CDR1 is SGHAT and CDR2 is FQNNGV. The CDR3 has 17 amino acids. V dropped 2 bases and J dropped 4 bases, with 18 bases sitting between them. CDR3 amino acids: CASSLRNPGASGNTIYF. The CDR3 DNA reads TGTGCCAGCAGCTTAAGGAACCCGGGGGCGTCGGGAAACACCATATATTTT.

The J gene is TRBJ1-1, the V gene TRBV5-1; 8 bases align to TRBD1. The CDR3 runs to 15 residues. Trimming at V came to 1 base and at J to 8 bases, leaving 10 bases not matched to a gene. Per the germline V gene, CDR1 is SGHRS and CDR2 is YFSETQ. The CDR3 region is CASSLTYGTGSEAFF. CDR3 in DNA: TGCGCCAGCAGCTTGACATACGGGACAGGCTCCGAAGCTTTCTTT. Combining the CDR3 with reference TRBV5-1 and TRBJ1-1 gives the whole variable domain KAGVTQTPRYLIKTRGQQVTLSCSPISGHRSVSWYQQTPGQGLQFLFEYFSETQRNKGNFPGRFSGRQFSNSRSEMNVSTLELGDSALYLCASSLTYGTGSEAFFGQGTRLTVV.

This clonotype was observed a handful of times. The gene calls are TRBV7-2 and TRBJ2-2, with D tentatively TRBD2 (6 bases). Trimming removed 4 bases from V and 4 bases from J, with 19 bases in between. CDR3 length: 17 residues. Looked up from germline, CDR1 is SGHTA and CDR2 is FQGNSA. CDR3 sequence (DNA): TGTGCCAGCAGCTCTCAACCGGGACTCTTGAGCACCGGGGAGCTGTTTTTT. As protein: CASSSQPGLLSTGELFF.

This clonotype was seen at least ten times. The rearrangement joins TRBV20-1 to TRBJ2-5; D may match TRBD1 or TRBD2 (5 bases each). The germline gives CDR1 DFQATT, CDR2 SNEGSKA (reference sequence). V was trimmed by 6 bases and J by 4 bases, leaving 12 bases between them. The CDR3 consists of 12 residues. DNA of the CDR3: TGCAGTGCCCCCGGGACCCGAGAGACCCAGTACTTC. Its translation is CSAPGTRETQYF.

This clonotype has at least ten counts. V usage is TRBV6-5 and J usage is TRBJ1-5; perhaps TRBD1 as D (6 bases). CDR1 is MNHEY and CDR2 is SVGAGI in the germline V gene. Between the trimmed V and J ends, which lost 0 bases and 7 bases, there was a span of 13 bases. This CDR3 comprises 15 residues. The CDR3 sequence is CASSYSQQGRQPQHF. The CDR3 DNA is TGTGCCAGCAGTTACTCGCAACAGGGTAGACAGCCCCAGCATTTT.

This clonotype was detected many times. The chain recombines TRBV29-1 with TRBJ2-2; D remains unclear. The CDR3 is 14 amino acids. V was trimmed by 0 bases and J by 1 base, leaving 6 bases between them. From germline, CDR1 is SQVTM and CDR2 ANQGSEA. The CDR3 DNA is TGCAGCGTTGAAGAGTACAAGAACACCGGGGAGCTGTTTTTT. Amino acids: CSVEEYKNTGELFF.

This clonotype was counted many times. The CDR3 DNA is TGTGCCAGCAGTCCTTCGAGGTCTTCTGGGGCCAACGTCCTGACTTTC. It codes for CASSPSRSSGANVLTF. This chain links TRBV12-3 or TRBV12-4 with TRBJ2-6; D ambiguous. Between the trimmed V and J ends, which lost 5 bases and 1 base, there was a span of 12 bases. This CDR3 is built from 16 residues.

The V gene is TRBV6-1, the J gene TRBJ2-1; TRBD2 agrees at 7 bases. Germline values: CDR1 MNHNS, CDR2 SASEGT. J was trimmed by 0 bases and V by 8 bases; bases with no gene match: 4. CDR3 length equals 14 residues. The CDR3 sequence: CASLRTSSYNEQFF. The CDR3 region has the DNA TGTGCCAGCCTTCGGACTAGCTCCTACAATGAGCAGTTCTTC.

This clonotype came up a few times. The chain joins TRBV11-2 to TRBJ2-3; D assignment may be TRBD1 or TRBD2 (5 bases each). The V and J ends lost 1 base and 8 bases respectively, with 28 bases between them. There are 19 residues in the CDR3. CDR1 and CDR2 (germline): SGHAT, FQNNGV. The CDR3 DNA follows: TGTGCCAGCAGCTTAGGAAGGCCTGACGGAGAGAGCTTCGGGACTACGCAGTATTTT. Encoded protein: CASSLGRPDGESFGTTQYF.

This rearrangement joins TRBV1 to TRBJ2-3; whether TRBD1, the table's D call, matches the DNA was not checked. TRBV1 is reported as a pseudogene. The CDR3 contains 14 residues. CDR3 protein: CTSSRGDRTDTQYF. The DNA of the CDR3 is TGCACCAGCAGCCGGGGGGATAGAACAGATACGCAGTATTTT.

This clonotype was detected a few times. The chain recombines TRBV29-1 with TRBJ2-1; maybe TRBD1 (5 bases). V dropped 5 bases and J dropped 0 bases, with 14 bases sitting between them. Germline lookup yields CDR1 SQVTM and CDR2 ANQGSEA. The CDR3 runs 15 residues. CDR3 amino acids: CSVIWGLSSYNEQFF. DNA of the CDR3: TGCAGCGTTATATGGGGCCTGAGCTCCTACAATGAGCAGTTCTTC.

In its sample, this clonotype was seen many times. CDR3 DNA sequence: TGTGCCAGCAGTCCCTCAAAGGCCACCCTCTACAATGAGCAGTTCTTC. Encoded protein: CASSPSKATLYNEQFF. This sequence joins TRBV28 and TRBJ2-1; D ambiguous. The length of the CDR3 is 16 residues. V lost 5 bases and J lost 3, with 17 bases in between. From germline, CDR1 is MDHEN and CDR2 SYDVKM.

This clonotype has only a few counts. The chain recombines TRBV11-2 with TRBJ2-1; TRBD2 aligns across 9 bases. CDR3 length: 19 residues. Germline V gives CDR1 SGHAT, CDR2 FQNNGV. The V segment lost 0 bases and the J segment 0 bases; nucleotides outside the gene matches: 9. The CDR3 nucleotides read TGTGCCAGCAGCTTAGAAAGGGGCGGGGGGGTTAGCTCCTACAATGAGCAGTTCTTC. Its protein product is CASSLERGGGVSSYNEQFF.